Presented here are 19 T cell receptor beta chains from one specimen sequenced in a study of chemoradiotherapy in HPV16-positive cancers. The table came from immunoSEQ multiplex PCR; TCRdb's copy has only in-frame clones and leaves some out. Of approximately 13,000 clones listed, around 82% were seen once; the top ten hold 5.8%. Sequences were derived from blood, sampled from a patient who underwent chemoradiotherapy. All receptors come from a human donor with HPV-associated anogenital cancer.

The chain has TRBV30 and TRBJ1-5, with D hard to call. V lost 3 bases, J lost 3 bases, and 6 bases lay in between. The CDR3 is 12 residues long. Germline CDR1 reads GTSNPN; CDR2 reads SVGIG (reference sequence). The CDR3 here is CAWSRNNQPQHF. The CDR3 DNA follows: TGTGCCTGGAGCCGGAACAATCAGCCCCAGCATTTT.

This CDR3 reads CASSGGRQETQYF. Written as DNA, the CDR3 is TGTGCCAGTTCAGGGGGTCGGCAAGAGACCCAGTACTTC. This chain links TRBV9 with TRBJ2-5, with TRBD1 identical over 7 bases. Looked up from germline, CDR1 is SGDLS and CDR2 is YYNGEE. The V and J ends lost 8 bases and 2 bases, in that order; junction bases with no gene match: 6. This CDR3 has 13 residues.

The rearrangement joins TRBV10-3 to TRBJ2-5; 8 bases fit TRBD2. The CDR3 contains 17 residues. With V trimmed by 2 bases and J by 2 bases, 10 bases remained unmatched. The V gene's germline CDR1 is ENHRY and CDR2 SYGVKD. The CDR3 DNA sequence: TGTGCCATCAGTGAGCCGTCAGGGGCTAGCGGGCAAGAGACCCAGTACTTC. Protein sequence: CAISEPSGASGQETQYF.

The V call is TRBV18, the J call TRBJ2-3, with D unclear. The germline V gene encodes CDR1 KGHSH and CDR2 LQKENI. V was pared by 3 bases and J by 4 bases, with 8 bases between. The CDR3 totals 13 residues. Here the CDR3 reads CASSPTGADTQYF. The CDR3 DNA follows: TGTGCCAGCTCACCCACGGGCGCAGATACGCAGTATTTT. Drawing the rest from reference TRBV18 and TRBJ2-3, the complete variable domain is NAGVMQNPRHLVRRRGQEARLRCSPMKGHSHVYWYRQLPEEGLKFMVYLQKENIIDESGMPKERFSAEFPKEGPSILRIQQVVRGDSAAYFCASSPTGADTQYFGPGTRLTVL.

The gene calls are TRBV21-1 and TRBJ2-5; whether TRBD1, the table's D call, matches the DNA was not checked. TRBV21-1 is a recognized pseudogene. CDR3 length: 16 amino acids. The CDR3 bases are TGTGCCAGCAGCATCCCTAAGGACAGGGAGAGTGAGACCCAGTACTTC. Translating gives CASSIPKDRESETQYF.

The chain couples TRBV5-1 to TRBJ2-1; 12 nucleotides line up with TRBD2. Germline V gene data show CDR1 as SGHRS and CDR2 as YFSETQ. The CDR3 contains 15 residues. With V trimmed by 4 bases and J by 7 bases, 6 bases remained unmatched. The CDR3 sequence: CASSQGLAGENEQFF. The DNA for the CDR3 is TGCGCCAGCAGCCAGGGACTAGCGGGTGAAAATGAGCAGTTCTTC.

The chain employs TRBV5-1 and TRBJ2-1; D possibly uses TRBD1 or TRBD2 (5 bases each). V lost 4 bases to trimming and J lost 9 bases, with 14 bases between them. The CDR3 runs to 13 residues. The germline CDR1 and CDR2 sequences are SGHRS and YFSETQ. As DNA, the CDR3 is TGCGCCAGCAGCCTAGACCTGGGACGTGAGCAGTTCTTC. This translates into CASSLDLGREQFF.

This clone was detected once. The chain joins TRBV9 to TRBJ2-1; 10 positions agree with TRBD1. The CDR3 runs 16 residues. The germline CDR1 and CDR2 sequences are SGDLS and YYNGEE. V gave up 3 bases and J gave up 4 bases; unmatched junction bases: 7. The CDR3 loop is CASSALTGGPYNEQFF. The CDR3 coding sequence is TGTGCCAGCAGCGCCCTGACAGGGGGCCCGTACAATGAGCAGTTCTTC.

The chain couples TRBV6-1 to TRBJ1-2; 8 nucleotides align to TRBD1. The CDR3 totals 13 residues. V gave up 7 bases and J gave up 6 bases; unmatched junction bases: 7. Per the germline V gene, CDR1 is MNHNS and CDR2 is SASEGT. CDR3: CASNPGGGDGYTF. Here the CDR3 DNA reads TGTGCCAGCAATCCAGGGGGCGGGGATGGCTACACCTTC.

In this sample, this clone turned up a few times. V usage is TRBV5-4 and J usage is TRBJ2-5, with 7 bases that match TRBD2. This CDR3 contains 15 residues. In germline, CDR1 is SGHNT, CDR2 YYREEE (reference sequence). The V segment lost 0 bases and the J segment 2 bases; nucleotides outside the gene matches: 4. CDR3: CASSLGLAEQETQYF. The CDR3 DNA sequence: TGTGCCAGCAGCTTGGGACTAGCTGAGCAAGAGACCCAGTACTTC. The full variable domain, its missing parts supplied by reference TRBV5-4 and TRBJ2-5, is ETGVTQSPTHLIKTRGQQVTLRCSSQSGHNTVSWYQQALGQGPQFIFQYYREEENGRGNFPPRFSGLQFPNYSSELNVNALELDDSALYLCASSLGLAEQETQYFGPGTRLLVL.

This clone was picked up one time. The chain combines TRBV6-1 with TRBJ1-2; TRBD1 aligns across 8 bases. The CDR3 totals 14 residues. Germline CDR1 reads MNHNS; CDR2 reads SASEGT. V was pared by 6 bases and J by 3 bases, with 6 bases of the junction left unmatched. The chain's CDR3 is CASSRDRRDYGYTF. The CDR3 nucleotides read TGTGCCAGCAGCAGGGACAGGAGAGACTATGGCTACACCTTC.

The chain carries TRBV29-1 and TRBJ1-1, with D hard to call. Trimming left V 1 base short and J 0 bases short, with 6 bases between. This CDR3 spans 13 amino acids. Germline assignment: CDR1 SQVTM and CDR2 ANQGSEA. CDR3 amino acids: CSVEVTLNTEAFF. CDR3 coding DNA: TGCAGCGTTGAAGTCACCCTGAACACTGAAGCTTTCTTT.

This clone showed up just once. The rearrangement links TRBV29-1 to TRBJ1-2; D is undetermined. CDR3 length: 12 amino acids. Trimming pared 3 bases from V and 1 base from J, leaving 6 bases between. CDR1 and CDR2 from the germline V gene are SQVTM and ANQGSEA. DNA of the CDR3: TGCAGCGTTGAGGGCAATAACTATGGCTACACCTTC. Its translation: CSVEGNNYGYTF.

The chain links TRBV10-3 to TRBJ2-2; 9 bases agree with TRBD2. After removal of 6 bases from V and 3 bases from J, the junction contained 8 bases not matched to a gene. This CDR3 is 16 amino acids long. Germline lookup yields CDR1 ENHRY and CDR2 SYGVKD. CDR3 bases: TGTGCCATCAGGCCGAGCGGGGGGCACGACACCGGGGAGCTGTTTTTT. Amino acid sequence: CAIRPSGGHDTGELFF.

The chain links TRBV10-3 to TRBJ1-1; D is unresolved. Per the germline V gene, CDR1 is ENHRY and CDR2 is SYGVKD. CDR3 size: 14 residues. V shed 6 bases and J shed 1 base, with 12 bases lying between them. CDR3 protein: CAISSGNPNTEAFF. In DNA, the CDR3 is TGTGCCATCAGCTCTGGGAATCCGAACACTGAAGCTTTCTTT.

The chain combines TRBV10-1 with TRBJ1-1; no clear D. Germline V gives CDR1 WNHNN, CDR2 SYGVQD (reference sequence). This CDR3 contains 12 residues. The ends were cut back, 3 bases at V and 1 base at J, with 3 bases in the middle. The CDR3, as DNA: TGCGCCAGCAGTGACCCGAACACTGAAGCTTTCTTT. It encodes CASSDPNTEAFF.

The chain joins TRBV9 to TRBJ2-3, with D perhaps TRBD1 or TRBD2 (5 bases each). Trimming removed 0 bases from V and 4 bases from J, with 9 bases in between. CDR1 is SGDLS, CDR2 YYNGEE, per germline. This CDR3 is 14 amino acids long. The DNA for the CDR3 is TGTGCCAGCAGCGTAGTCGAGGGGTCAGATACGCAGTATTTT. This gives the protein CASSVVEGSDTQYF.

The chain combines TRBV6-1 with TRBJ2-7, with TRBD2 as a possible D gene (6 bases). Germline-derived CDR1 and CDR2 are MNHNS and SASEGT. The CDR3 runs 15 residues. The V end lost 2 bases, the J end lost 1 base, and 12 bases lay between the germline ends. CDR3 nucleotides: TGTGCCAGCAGTGAACAGGAGGGTCATTCCTACGAGCAGTACTTC. This translates into CASSEQEGHSYEQYF.

J is TRBJ1-2 and V is TRBV11-2; D remains unclear. CDR1 and CDR2 (germline): SGHAT, FQNNGV. The CDR3 loop spans 13 amino acids. V lost 1 base, J lost 2 bases, and 5 bases lay in between. CDR3 region: CASSLGRNYGYTF. DNA of the CDR3: TGTGCCAGCAGCTTAGGACGAAACTATGGCTACACCTTC.